Below, 26 T cell receptor beta chains from the same sample are listed, as sequenced in a study of T cells in localized non-small cell lung cancer. The table came from immunoSEQ multiplex PCR; TCRdb's copy has only in-frame clones and leaves some out. Here the sample spans 20,000 to 25,000 clones, around 90% being singletons. Sequenced here: peripheral blood, sampled before any cancer treatment. All receptors come from a man between 40 and 70 years old with stage I squamous cell lung carcinoma.

The gene calls are TRBV6-5 and TRBJ1-1; tentatively, D is TRBD1 (6 bases). CDR1 is MNHEY and CDR2 is SVGAGI in the germline V gene. This CDR3 has 15 amino acids. Trimming shortened V by 2 bases and J by 1 base, and 11 bases separated the two germline ends. CDR3 bases: TGTGCCAGCAGTTACGCAGGGGTTGGGAACACTGAAGCTTTCTTT. Residues: CASSYAGVGNTEAFF.

The chain links TRBV9 to TRBJ1-1; unclear D gene. The CDR3 sequence is 15 residues long. Trimming took 4 bases from V and 0 from J, leaving 13 bases between them. Germline V CDR1 and CDR2: SGDLS, YYNGEE. The CDR3 is CASSPPGSMNTEAFF. CDR3 coding DNA: TGTGCCAGCAGCCCCCCGGGAAGCATGAACACTGAAGCTTTCTTT.

V gene TRBV6-1 combines with J gene TRBJ2-3, with D possibly TRBD1 on 5 matching bases. CDR3 length: 17 residues. Germline assignment: CDR1 MNHNS and CDR2 SASEGT. The V end lost 1 base, the J end lost 2 bases, and 16 bases lay between the germline ends. CDR3 sequence reads: CASSEEGLLRPTDTQYF. The CDR3 region has the DNA TGTGCCAGCAGTGAAGAGGGGTTACTCCGACCCACAGATACGCAGTATTTT.

V and J are TRBV7-9 and TRBJ1-1, with no clear D. Deletions cut 2 bases from V and 0 bases from J, with 4 bases between. The CDR3 is 13 amino acids. Germline CDR1 reads SEHNR; CDR2 reads FQNEAQ (reference sequence). CDR3 residues: CASSLLVNTEAFF. The CDR3 nucleotides read TGTGCCAGCAGCTTACTTGTGAACACTGAAGCTTTCTTT.

V usage is TRBV6-5 and J usage is TRBJ1-2, with D possibly matching TRBD1 (5 bases). Per the germline V gene, CDR1 is MNHEY and CDR2 is SVGAGI. This CDR3 is 14 amino acids long. Trimming shortened V by 2 bases and J by 2 bases, and 9 bases separated the two germline ends. CDR3 nucleotide sequence: TGTGCCAGCAGTTACGGGGAGGGGAACTATGGCTACACCTTC. This gives the protein CASSYGEGNYGYTF.

V and J are TRBV28 and TRBJ1-2, with 7 bases aligning to TRBD1. The CDR3 runs to 14 residues. V trimming: 6 bases; J trimming: 4 bases; junction bases outside the gene matches: 8. CDR1 is MDHEN and CDR2 is SYDVKM in the germline V gene. The CDR3 bases are TGTGCCAGCAGCCTGACAGGGACTCTCTATGGCTACACCTTC. Amino acid sequence: CASSLTGTLYGYTF.

This chain joins TRBV6-1 and TRBJ1-2; the D gene is possibly TRBD1 (6 bases). The CDR3 totals 18 residues. V gave up 2 bases and J gave up 6 bases, with 25 bases separating them. The V gene's germline CDR1 is MNHNS and CDR2 SASEGT. CDR3 in DNA: TGTGCCAGCAGTGAAATCCCCCCGGGTTGGGGGCAGGCGGATGGCTACACCTTC. This translates into CASSEIPPGWGQADGYTF.

The chain carries TRBV19 and TRBJ2-7; TRBD1 agrees at 8 bases. Germline assignment: CDR1 LNHDA and CDR2 SQIVND (reference sequence). V lost 5 bases and J lost 5; bases outside the gene matches: 8. The CDR3 sequence is 14 residues long. The CDR3 sequence: CASSRYRGSNEQYF. CDR3 DNA: TGTGCCAGTAGTCGATACAGGGGGAGTAACGAGCAGTACTTC.

V is TRBV30 and J is TRBJ1-3, with D unclear. Germline V gives CDR1 GTSNPN, CDR2 SVGIG (reference sequence). The V and J ends lost 4 bases and 0 bases respectively, with 10 bases between them. This CDR3 has 14 amino acids. The CDR3 DNA sequence: TGTGCCTGGAAACAACCGCCCTCTGGAAACACCATATATTTT. Protein: CAWKQPPSGNTIYF. Full variable domain (rest looked up from reference TRBV30 and TRBJ1-3): SQTIHQWPATLVQPVGSPLSLECTVEGTSNPNLYWYRQAAGRGLQLLFYSVGIGQISSEVPQNLSASRPQDRQFILSSKKLLLSDSGFYLCAWKQPPSGNTIYFGEGSWLTVV.

In the case of this clone: The sample has other DNA sequences that encode this CDR3 too. The chain has TRBV2 and TRBJ2-6; D is ambiguous. The CDR3 runs 14 residues. The V and J ends lost 3 bases and 1 base respectively, with 4 bases between them. Germline V lookup: CDR1 SNHLY, CDR2 FYNNEI. The CDR3 region is CASSERSGANVLTF. DNA for the CDR3: TGTGCCAGCAGTGAGAGATCTGGGGCCAACGTCCTGACTTTC.

In this sample, this clone turned up a few times. For the CDR3, the DNA is TGTGCCAGCAGCTTGGAAAGGGGCTCCACCATATATTTT. This gives the protein CASSLERGSTIYF. The chain recombines TRBV5-6 with TRBJ1-3; D is perhaps TRBD1 (5 bases). This CDR3 has 13 amino acids. CDR1 SGHDT and CDR2 YYEEEE come from the germline V gene. The V end lost 0 bases, the J end lost 9 bases, and 10 bases lay between the germline ends.

The chain recombines TRBV29-1 with TRBJ2-3; D ambiguous. The CDR3 spans 12 residues. V lost 2 bases, J lost 1 base, and 4 bases lay in between. Germline CDR1 SQVTM, CDR2 ANQGSEA. CDR3 protein: CSVEPGTDTQYF. The CDR3 DNA is TGCAGCGTTGAACCTGGCACAGATACGCAGTATTTT.

This clone came up once. The V gene is TRBV5-5, the J gene TRBJ2-7, with D possibly TRBD1 on 5 matching bases. CDR3 length: 15 amino acids. CDR1 and CDR2 (germline): SGHKS, YYEKEE (reference sequence). With 1 base removed from V and 0 bases from J, the gap between germline ends came to 11 bases. CDR3 bases: TGTGCCAGCAGCTTGAACCTGGGGCTCTCCTACGAGCAGTACTTC. Translation gives CASSLNLGLSYEQYF.

The J gene is TRBJ2-1, the V gene TRBV7-7, with 7 nucleotides matching TRBD2. The CDR3 runs to 15 residues. Looked up from germline, CDR1 is SSHAT and CDR2 is FNYEAQ (reference sequence). V shed 4 bases, J shed 0 bases, and the junction held 3 bases outside the gene matches. CDR3 residues: CASSWGGGSYNEQFF. The CDR3 nucleotides read TGTGCCAGCAGCTGGGGGGGTGGCTCCTACAATGAGCAGTTCTTC.

This chain's CDR3 is CASSLGQGASGGYTF. The CDR3, as DNA: TGTGCCAGCAGTTTAGGACAGGGGGCCTCGGGCGGCTACACCTTC. The chain recombines TRBV28 with TRBJ1-2; 11 nucleotides line up with TRBD1. V gave up 2 bases and J gave up 8 bases; unmatched junction bases: 7. The CDR3 totals 15 residues. CDR1 and CDR2 from the germline V gene are MDHEN and SYDVKM.

This clone occurred a few times. The chain links TRBV5-4 to TRBJ1-2, with 8 bases identical to TRBD1. V shed 4 bases, J shed 7 bases, and the junction held 12 bases outside the gene matches. The CDR3 consists of 15 residues. The V gene's germline CDR1 is SGHNT and CDR2 YYREEE (reference sequence). CDR3 sequence: CASSLQRGQGSGYTF. Written as DNA, the CDR3 is TGTGCCAGCAGCCTCCAACGAGGACAGGGTTCTGGCTACACCTTC.

This rearrangement joins TRBV15 to TRBJ2-2; weak D call: TRBD1 (6 bases). The ends were cut back, 3 bases at V and 2 bases at J, with 13 bases in the middle. The CDR3 runs 16 residues. The germline V gene has CDR1 LNHNV and CDR2 YYDKDF (reference sequence). The CDR3 here is CATSSHPGQNTGELFF. For the CDR3, the DNA is TGTGCCACCAGCAGCCACCCGGGACAAAACACCGGGGAGCTGTTTTTT.

The V gene is TRBV7-3, the J gene TRBJ1-6; a weak D match, TRBD1 (5 bases). Germline loops: CDR1 SGHTA, CDR2 FQGTGA. The CDR3 is 14 amino acids. Trimming pared 5 bases from V and 7 bases from J, leaving 12 bases between. CDR3 nucleotide sequence: TGTGCCAGCAGCCCCGGACATCAGAATTCACCCCTCCACTTT. Amino acid sequence: CASSPGHQNSPLHF. Together with reference TRBV7-3 and TRBJ1-6, the CDR3 gives the full variable domain: GAGVSQTPSNKVTEKGKYVELRCDPISGHTALYWYRQSLGQGPEFLIYFQGTGAADDSGLPNDRFFAVRPEGSVSTLKIQRTERGDSAVYLCASSPGHQNSPLHFGNGTRLTVT.

This sequence joins TRBV19 and TRBJ2-3; 11 positions agree with TRBD1. CDR3 size: 18 residues. Per germline, CDR1 LNHDA and CDR2 SQIVND (reference sequence). V was clipped by 3 bases and J by 0 bases; unmatched bases: 8. CDR3 protein: CASSMGTGGDSSTDTQYF. CDR3 coding DNA: TGTGCCAGTAGTATGGGGACAGGGGGAGACTCTAGCACAGATACGCAGTATTTT.

This clone was counted between two and nine times. The chain joins TRBV19 to TRBJ2-1; no clear D. Germline V CDR1 and CDR2: LNHDA, SQIVND (reference sequence). This CDR3 has 12 residues. Trimming removed 3 bases from V and 2 bases from J, with 2 bases in between. The CDR3 sequence: CASSIPYNEQFF. The DNA for the CDR3 is TGTGCCAGTAGTATCCCCTACAATGAGCAGTTCTTC.

The CDR3 bases are TGCGCCAGCAGCCAAGACCGCCAGGGAGGGGGTGGCTACACCTTC. This translates into CASSQDRQGGGGYTF. The gene calls are TRBV4-3 and TRBJ1-2, with D possibly TRBD1 on 6 matching bases. V lost 0 bases and J lost 7, with 15 bases in between. Germline CDR1 reads LGHNA; CDR2 reads YSLEER. CDR3 length: 15 amino acids.

This chain joins TRBV30 and TRBJ2-1, with TRBD2 matching 8 bases. V lost 3 bases to trimming and J lost 8 bases; unmatched junction nucleotides: 6. The CDR3 loop spans 13 amino acids. CDR1 is GTSNPN, CDR2 SVGIG, per germline (reference sequence). As DNA, the CDR3 is TGTGCCTGGAGGGTCGGGGGGGCCGATGAGCAGTTCTTC. Translating gives CAWRVGGADEQFF.

The chain employs TRBV5-1 and TRBJ1-1, with D tentatively TRBD1 (5 bases). From germline, CDR1 is SGHRS and CDR2 YFSETQ. Trimming left V 4 bases short and J 1 base short, with 5 bases between. This CDR3 is built from 12 residues. The CDR3 DNA is TGCGCCAGCAGCACAGGGAACACTGAAGCTTTCTTT. Translated, it gives CASSTGNTEAFF.

The chain uses TRBV25-1 and TRBJ1-1, with TRBD1 identical over 9 bases. The CDR3 has 16 amino acids. In germline, CDR1 is MGHDK, CDR2 SYGVNS. The J segment lost 5 bases and the V segment lost 2 bases, leaving 9 bases of the junction unmatched. The CDR3 nucleotides read TGTGCCAGCAGTGAAGGTTGGGGACAGGGCCGGACTGAAGCTTTCTTT. Translation gives CASSEGWGQGRTEAFF.

This clone was seen once. The chain is built from TRBV6-6 and TRBJ1-1, with D hard to call. V dropped 7 bases and J dropped 0 bases, with 9 bases sitting between them. This CDR3 is built from 13 residues. CDR1 and CDR2 (germline): MNHNY, SVGAGI (reference sequence). CDR3 DNA: TGTGCCAGCACCTTGTCAGTGAACACTGAAGCTTTCTTT. Translation gives CASTLSVNTEAFF.

CDR3 in DNA: TGTGCCAGCAGCTTAGATTCGGGACAGGGATTGGGATCTGGAAACACCATATATTTT. Translated, it gives CASSLDSGQGLGSGNTIYF. The chain combines TRBV11-2 with TRBJ1-3; 9 positions agree with TRBD1. V lost 0 bases and J lost 1; bases outside the gene matches: 10. In germline, CDR1 is SGHAT, CDR2 FQNNGV. The CDR3 length is 19 residues. The full variable domain, in which reference TRBV11-2 and TRBJ1-3 provide the parts outside the CDR3, is EAGVAQSPRYKIIEKRQSVAFWCNPISGHATLYWYQQILGQGPKLLIQFQNNGVVDDSQLPKDRFSAERLKGVDSTLKIQPAKLEDSAVYLCASSLDSGQGLGSGNTIYFGEGSWLTVV.